This TCR beta chain was retrieved from a study of regulatory T cells in long-lasting Graves disease. Study-wide findings and caveats: Patients with persistent Graves' had lower TCR diversity than newly diagnosed patients. It was possible that the small sample size reduced accuracy.

This clonotype was detected ten times or more. Antigen unknown. Both iRepertoire HTBI primers and Arm-PCR of CDR3 regions were used to build the TCR beta libraries. TCRdb reanalysed the multiplex PCR reads using MiXCR and keeps one entry per CDR3 protein. The sample shows over 350,000 distinct CDR3 sequences, more than 20% of them seen only once. Time point indicated: persistent/refractory GD, antithyroid drugs over 5 years with positive TRAb. The authors made the TCR library using RNA they extracted from PBMCs. Germline V CDR1 and CDR2: GTSNPN, SVGIG (reference sequence). The CDR3 length is 13 residues. The V gene end was trimmed by 8 bases and the J gene end by 0 bases; junction bases not matched to a gene: 4.

V and J are TRBV30 and TRBJ2-5, with TRBD1 matching over 9 bases. This clonotype was sampled from a female donor with Graves disease. The sequencing used peripheral blood mononuclear cells (PBMCs), collected when the disease was refractory, from a patient treated with antithyroid drugs. The CDR3 nucleotides are TGTGCCGGGACAGGGTCCTACCAAGAGACCCAGTACTTC. Translated: CAGTGSYQETQYF.